This T cell receptor (beta chain) was documented in a study of identical twins. A template switching step contributed a universal primer site, while unique molecular identifiers were present in the cDNA. TCRdb reprocessed the 5' RACE reads with MiXCR, giving one entry per CDR3 protein. Here the sample spans about 340,000 distinct CDR3 sequences, about 12% being singletons. In the case of this clonotype: Its antigen is unknown.

Only healthy Caucasians were enrolled as donors. The study, taken as a whole, reports: In drawing conclusions, the study used cross-sectional statistical analysis and did not follow the same donors.

The germline V gene encodes CDR1 MNHEY and CDR2 SMNVEV (reference sequence). The CDR3 extends over 14 amino acids. Trimming left V 6 bases short and J 7 bases short, with 13 bases between. The data also belong to a second study, concerning yellow fever vaccine responses in identical twins.

This chain connects TRBV27 to TRBJ1-6, with D unclear. The receptor comes from a woman under 30 in good health. The sequencing sample was made of CD8+ T cells sorted from blood. DNA for the CDR3: TGTGCCAGCAGCTGGGATAGGAGGAATTCACCCCTCCACTTT. Its protein is CASSWDRRNSPLHF.